The next 4 T cell receptor beta chains were all read from a single sample in a study of early T cells in non-severe SARS-CoV-2 infection. TCRdb analysed the 5' RACE reads with MiXCR anew, one entry per CDR3 protein. The table lists about 67,000 distinct CDR3 sequences, around a tenth of them singletons. Specimen: whole blood. These receptor sequences come from an adult who was a healthcare worker with PCR-confirmed SARS-CoV-2 infection or an uninfected control (not recorded which).

The rearrangement links TRBV2 to TRBJ2-1, with a weak D call TRBD2 (6 bases). The CDR3 spans 16 residues. V dropped 6 bases and J dropped 4 bases, with 19 bases sitting between them. Germline CDR1 SNHLY, CDR2 FYNNEI. CDR3 in DNA: TGTGCCAGCAGACGTTCCAGGGAGGATGGGTACAATGAGCAGTTCTTC. Residues: CASRRSREDGYNEQFF.

This clonotype occurred many times. This chain connects TRBV13 to TRBJ1-1, with a tentative D call TRBD1 (6 bases). V was shortened by 0 bases and J by 5 bases, with 16 bases between the two germline ends. Germline lookup yields CDR1 PRHDT and CDR2 FYEKMQ (reference sequence). The CDR3 sequence is 16 residues long. CDR3 region: CASSLGTGSLRTEAFF. The CDR3 nucleotides are TGTGCCAGCAGCTTAGGCACAGGGTCTCTAAGGACTGAAGCTTTCTTT.

This chain links TRBV2 with TRBJ2-7, with 8 bases identical to TRBD1. Germline V gene sequence: CDR1 SNHLY, CDR2 FYNNEI. This CDR3 contains 16 residues. The V and J ends lost 6 bases and 4 bases, in that order; junction bases with no gene match: 14. The CDR3 sequence is CASRRSGTGGSYEQYF. DNA of the CDR3: TGTGCCAGCAGACGCTCCGGGACAGGCGGTTCGTACGAGCAGTACTTC.

This clonotype showed up many times. The chain joins TRBV12-3 or TRBV12-4 to TRBJ2-7; D is unclear. This CDR3 region has 13 residues. Trimming left V 2 bases short and J 3 bases short, with 8 bases between. The CDR3 reads CASSLRRDYEQYF. The CDR3 region has the DNA TGTGCCAGCAGTTTAAGACGCGACTACGAGCAGTACTTC.